What follows is one T cell receptor (beta chain) and its context. Antigen: not known. This CDR3 contains 12 residues. With 4 bases removed from V and 3 bases from J, the gap between germline ends came to 7 bases. Germline V gene lookup returns CDR1 SGHNT and CDR2 YYREEE (reference sequence). This entry is derived from a study of shared clonotypes between healthy human individuals. Profiled with immunoSEQ multiplex PCR; TCRdb holds only in-frame clones, not every one. The table shows 550,000 to 750,000 clones, with about 90% occurring only once. Notes on the study in general: Relative to clonotypes present in all four donors, those not shared had lower generation probabilities.

Naive CD8 populations comprised CD45RO-negative cells positively selected for CCR7, excluding terminally differentiated effector memory CD45RA+ cells. Those who donated, Caucasian adults without exception, all lived in Nashville, Tennessee. The clonotype was recovered from a man younger than 40 in good health. Sequencing was carried out using naive CD8+ T cells sorted from blood. The rearrangement joins TRBV5-4 to TRBJ2-5; D is ambiguous. Here the CDR3 reads CASSGKKETQYF. In DNA, the CDR3 is TGTGCCAGCAGCGGAAAAAAAGAGACCCAGTACTTC.